The entry that follows covers one T cell receptor beta chain sequence. CDR3 length equals 13 residues. Germline-derived CDR1 and CDR2 are ENHRY and SYGVKD. Researchers built TCR beta cDNA using 5'RACE template switching with UMIs. Reanalyzing the 5' RACE reads, TCRdb keeps one entry per CDR3 protein, without DNA. There are about half a million distinct CDR3 sequences in the sample, with approximately 1.4% held by the top ten. The data are from a study of T cells expressing NK-cell markers. The chain combines TRBV10-3 with TRBJ2-3. This clonotype was sampled from a woman aged 50 to 60 in good health. Material for sequencing was blood T cells: a sorted CD56 or NKG2C T cell subset, CD4+ or CD8+ T cells, or bulk PBMC T cells (not recorded which). The CDR3 spells CAIRPENTDTQYF.